The 3 T cell receptor beta chains presented below share a single source sample, sequenced in a study of T cells after yellow fever vaccination. From the 5' RACE reads, TCRdb called clonotypes with MiXCR, one entry per CDR3 protein. The profile shows over 130,000 distinct CDR3 sequences, less than 9.5% of them singletons. The sequenced sample was CD4+ T cells sorted from PBMCs, obtained 5 days after the yellow fever booster vaccination. These TCRs come from a man aged 25-45 years who received the YFV17D yellow fever vaccine.

This clonotype was detected only a few times. Here the CDR3 reads CSVLRTTGELFF. CDR3 nucleotides: TGCAGCGTACTCCGAACCACCGGGGAGCTGTTTTTT. This chain joins TRBV29-1 and TRBJ2-2, with D uncertain. The germline gives CDR1 SQVTM, CDR2 ANQGSEA. The CDR3 has 12 amino acids. The germline V and J ends were trimmed by 6 bases and 4 bases, with 9 bases remaining between them.

This clonotype has a count of ten or more. This rearrangement joins TRBV10-1 to TRBJ2-2; either TRBD1 or TRBD2 may supply D (6 bases each). Germline CDR1 WNHNN, CDR2 SYGVQD (reference sequence). CDR3 length equals 16 residues. Deletions cut 7 bases from V and 0 bases from J, with 15 bases between. The chain's CDR3 is CASNGGPAANTGELFF. The CDR3 DNA reads TGCGCCAGCAATGGGGGGCCGGCGGCGAACACCGGGGAGCTGTTTTTT.

This clonotype occurred many times. The CDR3 region is CASSAFTGYDEQFF. In DNA form, the CDR3 reads TGTGCCAGCAGTGCTTTCACAGGGTACGATGAGCAGTTCTTC. The chain recombines TRBV25-1 with TRBJ2-1, with a possible D match to TRBD1 (6 bases). Germline V CDR1 and CDR2: MGHDK, SYGVNS. V was trimmed by 4 bases and J by 8 bases, leaving 15 bases between them. The CDR3 totals 14 residues.